The 18 T cell receptor beta chains reported below all come from one sample, sequenced in a study of response to subunit inactivated influenza vaccine. TCRdb reprocessed the RT-PCR reads with MiXCR, giving one entry per CDR3 protein. The sample lists about 160,000 distinct CDR3 sequences; 11% were seen once. Sequencing was performed on non-naive T cells sorted from PBMCs, taken 40 to 50 days after vaccination. All receptors derive from a man between 50 and 59 years old who received an inactivated influenza vaccine.

This clonotype was picked up a small number of times. This chain uses TRBV6-1 with TRBJ2-7; 8 nucleotides line up with TRBD2. CDR1 is MNHNS and CDR2 is SASEGT in the germline V gene. The CDR3 is 16 residues long. The V and J ends lost 7 bases and 0 bases, in that order; junction bases with no gene match: 11. This chain's CDR3 is CASKRAGGYYSYEQYF. The CDR3 nucleotides read TGTGCCAGCAAACGGGCGGGGGGTTACTACTCCTACGAGCAGTACTTC.

This clonotype was detected a few times. The chain recombines TRBV20-1 with TRBJ2-6; D is unresolved. The V end lost 2 bases, the J end lost 4 bases, and 15 bases lay between the germline ends. The CDR3 extends over 16 amino acids. Germline CDR1 reads DFQATT; CDR2 reads SNEGSKA (reference sequence). CDR3 sequence (DNA): TGCAGTGCTAGACCCCCCGTGGGGTCGGGGGCCAACGTCCTGACTTTC. Amino acid sequence: CSARPPVGSGANVLTF.

This chain uses TRBV7-2 with TRBJ2-2, with D perhaps matching TRBD2 (5 bases). Trimming stripped 1 base from V and 8 bases from J, with 14 bases between. Germline V gene data show CDR1 as SGHTA and CDR2 as FQGNSA. This CDR3 is 15 amino acids long. CDR3 protein: CASSLVPGFLGELFF. The CDR3 nucleotides are TGTGCCAGCAGCTTAGTCCCGGGGTTTTTGGGGGAGCTGTTTTTT.

This clonotype appeared a few times. The J gene is TRBJ1-1, the V gene TRBV20-1; 7 nucleotides match TRBD1. Per germline, CDR1 DFQATT and CDR2 SNEGSKA (reference sequence). CDR3 size: 14 residues. The trim removed 1 base at V and 0 bases at J, leaving 2 bases unmatched. In DNA, the CDR3 is TGCAGTGCTAGAGTGGGACAGTTGAACACTGAAGCTTTCTTT. Protein: CSARVGQLNTEAFF.

This clonotype was recorded at least ten times. The rearrangement links TRBV5-1 to TRBJ1-1; perhaps TRBD1 as D (5 bases). Trimming left V 5 bases short and J 1 base short, with 12 bases between. The CDR3 runs 14 residues. CDR1 is SGHRS and CDR2 is YFSETQ in the germline V gene. This chain's CDR3 is CASSSGGPNTEAFF. CDR3 bases: TGCGCCAGCAGTTCGGGGGGTCCGAACACTGAAGCTTTCTTT.

The chain links TRBV12-3 or TRBV12-4 to TRBJ2-7; D not certain. The germline V and J ends were trimmed by 6 bases and 3 bases, with 9 bases remaining between them. There are 12 residues in the CDR3. The CDR3 DNA reads as TGTGCCAGCAGACGTACAAACTACGAGCAGTACTTC. Amino acid sequence: CASRRTNYEQYF.

This clonotype has only a few counts. The V and J genes are TRBV7-2 and TRBJ1-6; perhaps TRBD1 as D (5 bases). The CDR3 is made up of 17 amino acids. The V and J ends lost 3 bases and 6 bases respectively, with 18 bases between them. The germline V gene has CDR1 SGHTA and CDR2 FQGNSA. CDR3 amino acids: CASSFQGARNRNSPLHF. The CDR3 DNA reads as TGTGCCAGCAGCTTTCAGGGTGCTCGGAACCGTAATTCACCCCTCCACTTT.

In its sample, this clonotype was seen a few times. This chain uses TRBV20-1 with TRBJ2-5; TRBD2 is a possible D gene (7 bases). The germline V gene encodes CDR1 DFQATT and CDR2 SNEGSKA (reference sequence). The CDR3 length is 14 residues. The ends were cut back, 3 bases at V and 2 bases at J, with 13 bases in the middle. This CDR3 is CSASPGGRQETQYF. CDR3 nucleotides: TGCAGTGCTAGCCCCGGGGGGCGGCAAGAGACCCAGTACTTC.

This clonotype was observed many times. The rearrangement links TRBV20-1 to TRBJ1-1; D gene uncertain. The CDR3 length is 13 residues. The ends were cut back, 2 bases at V and 3 bases at J, with 10 bases in the middle. Germline V gives CDR1 DFQATT, CDR2 SNEGSKA (reference sequence). Written as DNA, the CDR3 is TGCAGTGCTAGATCGGTACGGGACACTGAAGCTTTCTTT. Translation gives CSARSVRDTEAFF.

This clonotype was detected only a few times. The chain links TRBV4-3 to TRBJ1-4; D gene uncertain. The CDR3 covers 14 residues. Germline V lookup: CDR1 LGHNA, CDR2 YSLEER. Trimming took 1 base from V and 7 from J, leaving 10 bases between them. The CDR3: CASSQGGVGEKLFF. CDR3 nucleotides: TGCGCCAGCAGCCAAGGCGGGGTCGGTGAAAAACTGTTTTTT.

This clonotype was observed a few times. The CDR3 protein is CASSLTLAGVKETQYF. CDR3 nucleotides: TGTGCCAGCAGTTTGACACTAGCGGGAGTCAAAGAGACCCAGTACTTC. The V gene is TRBV28, the J gene TRBJ2-5, with 11 bases matching TRBD2. V gave up 3 bases and J gave up 3 bases; unmatched junction bases: 6. The CDR3 extends over 16 amino acids. CDR1 MDHEN and CDR2 SYDVKM come from the germline V gene.

The chain carries TRBV5-4 and TRBJ2-2, with a weak D call TRBD2 (5 bases). The V end lost 4 bases, the J end lost 2 bases, and 18 bases lay between the germline ends. CDR3 size: 17 residues. Germline CDR1 reads SGHNT; CDR2 reads YYREEE (reference sequence). CDR3 amino acids: CASSPSPAGINTGELFF. As DNA, the CDR3 is TGTGCCAGCAGCCCCAGCCCGGCGGGTATTAACACCGGGGAGCTGTTTTTT.

The sample holds many counts of this clonotype. J is TRBJ2-2 and V is TRBV7-2; tentative D call: TRBD2 (7 bases). The V end was cut by 6 bases, the J end by 8 bases, with 16 bases between. Germline assignment: CDR1 SGHTA and CDR2 FQGNSA. The CDR3 extends over 14 amino acids. CDR3 loop: CASRDSSGAGELFF. Written as DNA, the CDR3 is TGTGCCAGCAGGGACAGCAGCGGGGCTGGGGAGCTGTTTTTT.

The chain combines TRBV6-1 with TRBJ2-6; D is unclear. Germline V gives CDR1 MNHNS, CDR2 SASEGT. Trimming left V 6 bases short and J 0 bases short, with 9 bases between. CDR3 length equals 15 residues. CDR3 DNA: TGTGCCAGCAGCGTCCGGTACTCTGGGGCCAACGTCCTGACTTTC. Protein: CASSVRYSGANVLTF.

The J gene is TRBJ2-2, the V gene TRBV28, with no clear D. V was pared by 5 bases and J by 1 base, with 11 bases between. The CDR3 runs 15 residues. CDR1 and CDR2 from the germline V gene are MDHEN and SYDVKM. The CDR3 sequence is CASSPTRKNTGELFF. CDR3 sequence (DNA): TGTGCCAGCAGTCCTACTCGGAAGAACACCGGGGAGCTGTTTTTT.

The J gene is TRBJ1-2, the V gene TRBV24-1; TRBD1 aligns across 8 bases. Germline V lookup: CDR1 KGHDR, CDR2 SFDVKD. V shed 1 base and J 4 bases; nucleotides not matched to a gene: 1. This CDR3 is 14 amino acids long. This CDR3 is CATSDFDRGYGYTF. The CDR3 DNA reads TGTGCCACCAGTGATTTCGACAGGGGCTATGGCTACACCTTC.

In this sample, this clonotype turned up a few times. The chain combines TRBV20-1 with TRBJ2-3; D gene uncertain. Germline V gene data show CDR1 as DFQATT and CDR2 as SNEGSKA (reference sequence). Between the trimmed V and J ends, which lost 6 bases and 0 bases, there was a span of 13 bases. The CDR3 totals 14 residues. The CDR3 loop is CSAPGVWSTDTQYF. The CDR3, as DNA: TGCAGTGCGCCTGGGGTGTGGAGCACAGATACGCAGTATTTT.

The chain employs TRBV7-2 and TRBJ2-6; no reliable D call. The CDR3 consists of 15 residues. V lost 2 bases and J 1 base, leaving 6 bases between the germline ends. Germline V gene sequence: CDR1 SGHTA, CDR2 FQGNSA. CDR3 nucleotide sequence: TGTGCCAGCAGCTTACAACCGTCTGGGGCCAACGTCCTGACTTTC. Protein sequence: CASSLQPSGANVLTF.